This record concerns one TCR beta chain sequence. An end of the junction differs from the germline gene, which may be a read error. This entry belongs to a study of blood T cells in healthy people across ages. CDR3 length: 16 residues. In germline, CDR1 is MNHEY, CDR2 SMNVEV (reference sequence). It was with a sample-barcoded 5' primer and a J-beta primer mix that a second PCR of about 6 to 12 cycles was run. TCRdb itself ran the 5' RACE reads through MiXCR, one entry per CDR3 protein. The sample holds about a million distinct CDR3 sequences, roughly 50% seen once. Healthy Caucasian individuals from Russia aged about 6 to 100 were enrolled as donors.

This TCR derives from a young man in good health. Sequenced material: blood. This sequence joins TRBV27 and TRBJ2-5; TRBD1 matches 8 bases. CDR3 residues: CANSLSTGATQETQYF. The DNA of the CDR3 is TGTGCCAACAGTTTATCGACAGGGGCGACTCAAGAGACCCAGTACTTC.